This is a list of T cell receptor beta chains from one sample in a study of T cells after yellow fever vaccination. From the 5' RACE reads, TCRdb called clonotypes with MiXCR, one entry per CDR3 protein. The data contain more than 350,000 distinct CDR3 sequences, roughly 11% of them seen just once; the ten biggest clones take up roughly a sixth. The sequences come from PBMCs, collected on the day of the first yellow fever vaccination. Receptors originate from a man younger than 35 who received the YFV17D yellow fever vaccine. Both conserved end residues are part of each CDR3. The D gene is left open where the match is weak. For some rows the clone size is stated as once, few or many, or as a class when expanded; others skip it.

d_call: TRBD2
clone_size: few
v_call: TRBV4-1
j_call: TRBJ2-5
cdr3_aa: CASSPRLAGEKGETQYF
cdr3_nt: TGCGCCAGCAGCCCCAGACTAGCGGGGGAGAAGGGGGAGACCCAGTACTTC

d_call: TRBD2
clone_size: .
v_call: TRBV15
j_call: TRBJ2-1
cdr3_aa: CATSRGTSGPYNEQFF
cdr3_nt: TGTGCCACCAGCAGAGGAACTAGCGGGCCTTACAATGAGCAGTTCTTC

d_call: .
clone_size: .
v_call: TRBV27
j_call: TRBJ2-3
cdr3_aa: CARVGGHGTDTQYF
cdr3_nt: TGTGCCAGGGTCGGAGGGCACGGCACAGATACGCAGTATTTT

d_call: .
clone_size: few
v_call: TRBV18
j_call: TRBJ2-2
cdr3_aa: CASSPGSSRKTGELFF
cdr3_nt: TGTGCCAGCTCACCTGGATCCAGTAGGAAGACCGGGGAGCTGTTTTTT

d_call: TRBD2
clone_size: few
v_call: TRBV7-8
j_call: TRBJ2-5
cdr3_aa: CASSFLRLASPETQYF
cdr3_nt: TGTGCCAGCAGCTTCCTTCGACTAGCTTCCCCAGAGACCCAGTACTTC

d_call: .
clone_size: .
v_call: TRBV12-3/TRBV12-4
j_call: TRBJ2-3
cdr3_aa: CASSLILQGPDTQYF
cdr3_nt: TGTGCCAGCAGTTTAATCCTTCAGGGTCCAGATACGCAGTATTTT

d_call: TRBD1
clone_size: few
v_call: TRBV6-2/TRBV6-3
j_call: TRBJ1-6
cdr3_aa: CASSYQTGVGSPLHF
cdr3_nt: TGTGCCAGCAGTTACCAGACAGGGGTCGGTTCACCCCTCCACTTT

d_call: .
clone_size: few
v_call: TRBV19
j_call: TRBJ1-2
cdr3_aa: CASTSDRPYGYTF
cdr3_nt: TGTGCCAGCACTTCGGACCGGCCCTATGGCTACACCTTC

d_call: .
clone_size: .
v_call: TRBV15
j_call: TRBJ2-1
cdr3_aa: CATSRVARANEQFF
cdr3_nt: TGTGCCACCAGCAGGGTGGCCAGGGCGAATGAGCAGTTCTTC

d_call: .
clone_size: few
v_call: TRBV29-1
j_call: TRBJ2-2
cdr3_aa: CSVEWYTGELFF
cdr3_nt: TGCAGCGTTGAATGGTACACCGGGGAGCTGTTTTTT

d_call: .
clone_size: many
v_call: TRBV5-5
j_call: TRBJ2-3
cdr3_aa: CASRTRGYTDTQYF
cdr3_nt: TGTGCCAGCCGCACGCGGGGATACACAGATACGCAGTATTTT

d_call: TRBD2
clone_size: .
v_call: TRBV24-1
j_call: TRBJ2-3
cdr3_aa: CATSDSGGVGTDTQYF
cdr3_nt: TGTGCCACCAGTGATTCCGGGGGGGTGGGAACAGATACGCAGTATTTT